In this sample, the clone carrying this T cell receptor beta chain turned up once. Antigen: not known. The sample is drawn from a study of cytomegalovirus exposure and HLA in healthy donors. The CDR3 covers 12 residues. Germline CDR1 MNHEY, CDR2 SMNVEV (reference sequence). V was cut by 8 bases and J by 4 bases, with 10 bases left in between. Repertoires were generated with immunoSEQ multiplex PCR, while TCRdb's copy carries only in-frame clones and drops some. The sample consists of fewer than 300,000 clones, around 89% of them appearing once. The study's findings and limits: The tendency of first-cohort TCR clusters to co-occur in the roughly 110 validation repertoires was the finding of a later analysis.

The sequence came from a woman between 18 and 29 years old in good health and CMV-seronegative. Material for sequencing was PBMCs. The rearrangement joins TRBV27 to TRBJ2-3, with unresolved D. In nucleotides, the CDR3 is TGTGCCAGCCATCGTCGAGCAGATACGCAGTATTTT. This encodes CASHRRADTQYF.